The 24 T cell receptor beta chains in this list originate from one sample, sequenced in a study of liver allograft versus peripheral blood T cells. At the level of the study: Transplanted livers held T cell receptor repertoires, and these were compared with repertoires in recipients' peripheral blood.

TCRdb reprocessed the reads via MiXCR and lists one record per CDR3 protein. Altogether over 15,000 distinct CDR3 sequences are present, 20% to 25% being singletons, with the ten largest covering roughly 13%. These receptors all come from a human patient who had a liver transplant. Some T cells here may be from the graft donor.

J is TRBJ2-7 and V is TRBV11-2, with D possibly being TRBD2 (7 bases). The CDR3 extends over 14 amino acids. The germline CDR1 and CDR2 sequences are SGHAT and FQNNGV. V lost 5 bases to trimming and J lost 4 bases, with 15 bases between them. The CDR3 loop is CASSLGGAGYEQYF. For the CDR3, the DNA is TGTGCCAGCAGCCTAGGGGGGGCAGGGTACGAGCAGTACTTC.

This clonotype was detected many times. This rearrangement joins TRBV18 to TRBJ2-1; D remains ambiguous. With 2 bases removed from V and 0 bases from J, the gap between germline ends came to 8 bases. The CDR3 spans 15 residues. The V gene's germline CDR1 is KGHSH and CDR2 LQKENI. CDR3 bases: TGTGCCAGCTCACCAGGGGTGCCCTCCTACAATGAGCAGTTCTTC. This codes for CASSPGVPSYNEQFF.

This clonotype was counted ten times or more. The rearrangement uses TRBV5-4 and TRBJ2-3; no reliable D call. CDR1 is SGHNT, CDR2 YYREEE, per germline (reference sequence). The V end lost 3 bases, the J end lost 3 bases, and 8 bases lay between the germline ends. The CDR3 covers 13 residues. The CDR3 DNA follows: TGTGCCAGCAGCTCCCCGAGGACAGATACGCAGTATTTT. Protein sequence: CASSSPRTDTQYF.

This clonotype has ten or more counts. This chain connects TRBV7-2 to TRBJ2-5; 7 positions match TRBD1. This CDR3 comprises 18 residues. The V segment lost 1 base and the J segment 2 bases; nucleotides outside the gene matches: 13. Per the germline V gene, CDR1 is SGHTA and CDR2 is FQGNSA. The CDR3 bases are TGTGCCAGCAGCTTAGGTCCTCGAGGGGGCGGTCTACAAGAGACCCAGTACTTC. It yields the protein CASSLGPRGGGLQETQYF.

To note about this clonotype: An end of the junction differs from the germline gene, which may be a read error. This chain connects TRBV30 to TRBJ2-1; 7 nucleotides agree with TRBD2. The CDR3 sequence is 15 residues long. Germline loops: CDR1 GTSNPN, CDR2 SVGIG (reference sequence). The CDR3 region is CAWSVLAGVYNERFF. CDR3 DNA: TGTGCCTGGAGTGTACTCGCGGGAGTTTACAATGAGCGGTTCTTC.

Worth noting for this clonotype: This could be a read error, since a much larger clone is one nucleotide away. The rearrangement uses TRBV6-6 and TRBJ1-2, with 7 bases lining up with TRBD1. Trimming at V came to 4 bases and at J to 5 bases, leaving 7 bases not matched to a gene. CDR3 length: 14 amino acids. CDR1 is MNHNY and CDR2 is SVGAGI in the germline V gene (reference sequence). The CDR3 here is CASSWGQTYYGYTF. The CDR3 DNA reads as TGTGCCAGCAGTTGGGGACAGACTTATTATGGCTACACCTTC.

The chain has TRBV27 and TRBJ2-7, with 8 bases aligning to TRBD1. This CDR3 has 14 residues. With 3 bases clipped from V and 6 bases from J, the junction kept 7 bases outside the gene matches. Germline-derived CDR1 and CDR2 are MNHEY and SMNVEV (reference sequence). CDR3 bases: TGTGCCAGCAGTTTGGACAGGGTGCGGCTCGAGCAGTACTTC. Its translation is CASSLDRVRLEQYF.

Relative to its sample, this clonotype is medium-sized. This chain links TRBV6-5 with TRBJ1-2; no clear D. V lost 0 bases and J lost 4, with 15 bases in between. CDR3 length: 16 residues. CDR1 MNHEY and CDR2 SVGAGI come from the germline V gene. DNA of the CDR3: TGTGCCAGCAGTTACTCGTCGAGACCGGCAAGCTATGGCTACACCTTC. Translated: CASSYSSRPASYGYTF.

V is TRBV20-1 and J is TRBJ2-3; unclear D gene. Germline V gene sequence: CDR1 DFQATT, CDR2 SNEGSKA (reference sequence). The CDR3 covers 13 residues. V shed 8 bases and J shed 2 bases, with 14 bases lying between them. The CDR3 protein is CSPAQASTDTQYF. The CDR3 DNA reads as TGCAGTCCGGCGCAGGCTTCCACAGATACGCAGTATTTT.

At least ten counts were recorded for this clonotype. The chain has TRBV7-2 and TRBJ2-3; D may be TRBD1 or TRBD2 (6 bases each). CDR1 is SGHTA and CDR2 is FQGNSA in the germline V gene. V was cut by 6 bases and J by 3 bases, with 22 bases left in between. The CDR3 has 17 residues. In DNA form, the CDR3 reads TGTGCCAGCAGACGGTCGACGGGGGCCTATGCGACAGATACGCAGTATTTT. This codes for CASRRSTGAYATDTQYF.

Ten or more counts support this clonotype. V gene TRBV6-6 combines with J gene TRBJ1-4; unclear D gene. Trimming removed 2 bases at V and 9 bases at J, with 16 bases between. The CDR3 spans 15 residues. CDR1 MNHNY and CDR2 SVGAGI come from the germline V gene (reference sequence). CDR3 sequence (DNA): TGTGCCAGCAGTTACCTGGCAGGCGAGGGAAAAAAACTGTTTTTT. Its translation is CASSYLAGEGKKLFF.

In its sample, this clonotype was seen a few times. The chain employs TRBV6-1 and TRBJ1-5; 7 positions match TRBD1. Trimming took 2 bases from V and 3 from J; bases not matched to a gene: 7. Germline CDR1 reads MNHNS; CDR2 reads SASEGT. CDR3 length: 16 amino acids. CDR3: CASSESTGSLNQPQHF. CDR3 in DNA: TGTGCCAGCAGTGAATCGACAGGGAGCCTCAATCAGCCCCAGCATTTT.

By sample fraction, this clonotype is medium-sized. The chain couples TRBV15 to TRBJ2-7; 7 nucleotides align to TRBD1. CDR1 is LNHNV, CDR2 YYDKDF, per germline (reference sequence). This CDR3 has 14 residues. The V and J ends lost 4 bases and 6 bases, in that order; junction bases with no gene match: 9. Here the CDR3 DNA reads TGTGCCACCAGCACAAGGACAGGCGCTCTCGAGCAGTACTTC. It is translated as CATSTRTGALEQYF.

This clonotype has just a few counts. DNA of the CDR3: TGTGCCAGCAGTTTTTCAAATTCACCCCTCCACTTT. Residues: CASSFSNSPLHF. The rearrangement joins TRBV27 to TRBJ1-6; D gene uncertain. The CDR3 spans 12 residues. The V gene's germline CDR1 is MNHEY and CDR2 SMNVEV (reference sequence). V was trimmed by 3 bases and J by 7 bases, leaving 4 bases between them.

There are many counts of this clonotype. The rearrangement links TRBV28 to TRBJ2-5; tentative D call: TRBD1 (6 bases). The CDR3 spans 15 residues. Germline lookup yields CDR1 MDHEN and CDR2 SYDVKM. V was pared by 8 bases and J by 5 bases, with 21 bases between. The CDR3 region has the DNA TGTGCCAGCTACCCAAGTGGGACACTGGATGAGACCCAGTACTTC. It yields the protein CASYPSGTLDETQYF.

The V gene is TRBV15, the J gene TRBJ2-5; D not certain. The CDR3 contains 13 residues. Germline lookup yields CDR1 LNHNV and CDR2 YYDKDF (reference sequence). Trimming pared 0 bases from V and 4 bases from J, leaving 6 bases between. CDR3 nucleotides: TGTGCCACCAGCAGAGATCATATAGAGACCCAGTACTTC. It specifies CATSRDHIETQYF.

This clonotype was recorded many times. V and J are TRBV19 and TRBJ2-2; D call uncertain. CDR3 size: 13 residues. V lost 7 bases to trimming and J lost 3 bases, with 9 bases between them. Germline V gene sequence: CDR1 LNHDA, CDR2 SQIVND (reference sequence). For the CDR3, the DNA is TGTGCCAGTAAATGGGATTACACCGGGGAGCTGTTTTTT. This codes for CASKWDYTGELFF.

A few counts support this clonotype. V and J are TRBV5-6 and TRBJ2-3; the D gene could be TRBD1 or TRBD2 (7 bases each). The germline V and J ends were trimmed by 4 bases and 6 bases, with 21 bases remaining between them. CDR3 length: 16 amino acids. Germline V gene sequence: CDR1 SGHDT, CDR2 YYEEEE. CDR3 in DNA: TGTGCCAGCAGCCTGGGAGGGGGCCTTGCCGCCGATACGCAGTATTTT. The encoded protein is CASSLGGGLAADTQYF.

This clonotype occurred many times. The gene calls are TRBV27 and TRBJ2-5; D remains unclear. Germline CDR1 is MNHEY and CDR2 is SMNVEV (reference sequence). This CDR3 comprises 15 residues. V dropped 6 bases and J dropped 2 bases, with 16 bases sitting between them. The DNA of the CDR3 is TGTGCCAGCAGAAATAGTCCCGGCCTACAAGAGACCCAGTACTTC. Translating gives CASRNSPGLQETQYF.

This clonotype was seen a handful of times. The chain uses TRBV27 and TRBJ1-2; 7 positions agree with TRBD1. Trimming cost V 5 bases and J 2 bases; bases outside gene matches: 11. Germline loops: CDR1 MNHEY, CDR2 SMNVEV (reference sequence). The length of the CDR3 is 16 residues. DNA for the CDR3: TGTGCCAGCAGTGCCCTTTTCCGAGGGGGCAACTATGGCTACACCTTC. As protein: CASSALFRGGNYGYTF.

This clonotype has only a few counts. The chain employs TRBV6-5 and TRBJ2-5; a weak D match, TRBD2 (6 bases). V was shortened by 6 bases and J by 2 bases, with 25 bases between the two germline ends. CDR1 and CDR2 from the germline V gene are MNHEY and SVGAGI. The CDR3 length is 18 residues. The CDR3 protein is CASRREFPGLRGQETQYF. CDR3 DNA sequence: TGTGCCAGCAGAAGAGAATTCCCGGGACTCAGAGGGCAAGAGACCCAGTACTTC.

This clonotype occurred many times. V and J are TRBV18 and TRBJ1-3; possible D gene TRBD1, 6 bases. Per germline, CDR1 KGHSH and CDR2 LQKENI. The V and J ends lost 3 bases and 0 bases respectively, with 9 bases between them. CDR3 length: 15 residues. The CDR3 bases are TGTGCCAGCTCACCCCAGGGGAACTCTGGAAACACCATATATTTT. Its protein is CASSPQGNSGNTIYF.

This clonotype was counted a few times. The chain links TRBV29-1 to TRBJ2-7; D gene unclear. Trimming stripped 4 bases from V and 0 bases from J, with 10 bases between. The CDR3 spans 13 residues. Germline CDR1 reads SQVTM; CDR2 reads ANQGSEA. The CDR3 region is CSVGKEISYEQYF. Here the CDR3 DNA reads TGCAGCGTTGGAAAAGAGATCTCCTACGAGCAGTACTTC.

This clonotype is medium-sized within its sample. The V and J genes are TRBV15 and TRBJ2-3; a weak D match, TRBD2 (7 bases). Trimming cost V 5 bases and J 4 bases, with 22 bases left between them. The CDR3 length is 17 residues. Germline assignment: CDR1 LNHNV and CDR2 YYDKDF (reference sequence). The CDR3: CATSLTLGGGHADTQYF. The CDR3 DNA follows: TGTGCCACCAGCCTTACCTTAGGGGGGGGGCACGCAGATACGCAGTATTTT.